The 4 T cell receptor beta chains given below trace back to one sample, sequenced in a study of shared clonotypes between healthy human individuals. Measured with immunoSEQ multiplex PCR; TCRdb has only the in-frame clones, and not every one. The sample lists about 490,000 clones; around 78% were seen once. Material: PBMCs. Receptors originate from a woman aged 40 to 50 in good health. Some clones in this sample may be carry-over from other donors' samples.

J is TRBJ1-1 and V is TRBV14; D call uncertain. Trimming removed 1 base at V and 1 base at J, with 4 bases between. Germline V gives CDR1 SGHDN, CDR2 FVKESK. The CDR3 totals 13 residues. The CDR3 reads CASSQGRNTEAFF. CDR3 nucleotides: TGTGCCAGCAGCCAAGGACGGAACACTGAAGCTTTCTTT.

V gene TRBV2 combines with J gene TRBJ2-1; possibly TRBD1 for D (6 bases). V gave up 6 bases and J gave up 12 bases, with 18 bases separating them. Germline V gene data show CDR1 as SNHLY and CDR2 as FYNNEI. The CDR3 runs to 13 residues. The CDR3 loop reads CASRLAGAEGQFF. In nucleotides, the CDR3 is TGTGCCAGCAGACTTGCAGGGGCCGAGGGGCAGTTCTTC.

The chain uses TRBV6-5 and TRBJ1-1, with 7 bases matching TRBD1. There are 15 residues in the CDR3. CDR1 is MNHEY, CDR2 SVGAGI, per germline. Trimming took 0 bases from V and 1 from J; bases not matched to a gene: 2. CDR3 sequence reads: CASSYSHRGNTEAFF. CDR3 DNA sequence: TGTGCCAGCAGTTACTCTCACAGGGGGAACACTGAAGCTTTCTTT.

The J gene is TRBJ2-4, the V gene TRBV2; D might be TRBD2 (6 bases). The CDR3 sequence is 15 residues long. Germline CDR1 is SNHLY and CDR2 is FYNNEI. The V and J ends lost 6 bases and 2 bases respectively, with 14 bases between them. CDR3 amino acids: CASSDPGGTKNIQYF. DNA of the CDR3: TGTGCCAGCAGCGATCCGGGCGGGACCAAAAACATTCAGTACTTC.